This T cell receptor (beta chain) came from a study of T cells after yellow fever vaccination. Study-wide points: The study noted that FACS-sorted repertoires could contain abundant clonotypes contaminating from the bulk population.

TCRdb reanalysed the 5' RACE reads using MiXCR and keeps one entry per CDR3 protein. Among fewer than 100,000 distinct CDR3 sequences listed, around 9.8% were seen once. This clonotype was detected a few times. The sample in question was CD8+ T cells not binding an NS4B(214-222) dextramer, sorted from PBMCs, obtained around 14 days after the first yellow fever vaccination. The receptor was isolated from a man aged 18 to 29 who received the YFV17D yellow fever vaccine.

The CDR3 bases are TGCGCCAGCAGCCAGGAAAGACGGGAGGAGGACTATGGCTACACCTTC. This gives the protein CASSQERREEDYGYTF. The chain uses TRBV4-3 and TRBJ1-2; D unclear. CDR3 length: 16 residues. The ends were cut back, 3 bases at V and 3 bases at J, with 17 bases in the middle. Germline loops: CDR1 LGHNA, CDR2 YSLEER.